Below are 14 T cell receptor beta chains sequenced from a single sample in a study of blood T cell repertoires in COVID-19. Assay used: immunoSEQ multiplex PCR; TCRdb lists only in-frame clones, some missing. The table lists fewer than 200,000 clones, roughly nine tenths of them singletons. The specimen sequenced was peripheral blood. These receptor sequences come from a man in his sixties with active or convalescent COVID-19.

The chain carries TRBV9 and TRBJ2-5, with 10 bases that match TRBD2. Trimming at V came to 0 bases and at J to 0 bases, leaving 11 bases not matched to a gene. This CDR3 is 19 amino acids long. In germline, CDR1 is SGDLS, CDR2 YYNGEE. The DNA of the CDR3 is TGTGCCAGCAGCGTAGCGATCGGTCTAGCGGGGGCGTACCAAGAGACCCAGTACTTC. Protein product: CASSVAIGLAGAYQETQYF.

The gene calls are TRBV5-6 and TRBJ2-3; 8 nucleotides align to TRBD2. The V gene's germline CDR1 is SGHDT and CDR2 YYEEEE. V was pared by 1 base and J by 7 bases, with 2 bases of the junction left unmatched. The CDR3 has 13 residues. CDR3 nucleotide sequence: TGTGCCAGCAGCTTGACTAGCGGTTATACGCAGTATTTT. This encodes CASSLTSGYTQYF.

This chain uses TRBV7-9 with TRBJ2-3; D ambiguous. CDR1 and CDR2 from the germline V gene are SEHNR and FQNEAQ (reference sequence). V lost 5 bases to trimming and J lost 6 bases, with 6 bases between them. The CDR3 loop spans 11 amino acids. The CDR3 sequence is CASSGVDTQYF. DNA for the CDR3: TGTGCCAGCAGCGGAGTGGATACGCAGTATTTT. The full variable domain, rest sourced from reference TRBV7-9 and TRBJ2-3, is DTGVSQNPRHKITKRGQNVTFRCDPISEHNRLYWYRQTLGQGPEFLTYFQNEAQLEKSRLLSDRFSAERPKGSFSTLEIQRTEQGDSAMYLCASSGVDTQYFGPGTRLTVL.

This chain uses TRBV6-8 with TRBJ1-2; maybe TRBD1 (5 bases). Germline V gene sequence: CDR1 MNHGY, CDR2 SAAAGT. CDR3 length equals 20 residues. V shed 2 bases and J shed 0 bases, with 25 bases lying between them. CDR3 DNA: TGTGCCAGCAGTTACATCAACCATAGGAGGGGTCTATACCCTAACTATGGCTACACCTTC. Its translation is CASSYINHRRGLYPNYGYTF.

The rearrangement links TRBV6-5 to TRBJ1-2; 9 bases match TRBD1. The V gene's germline CDR1 is MNHEY and CDR2 SVGAGI. This CDR3 comprises 13 residues. V trimming: 6 bases; J trimming: 9 bases; junction bases outside the gene matches: 8. The CDR3 nucleotides read TGTGCCAGCAGACCCCCGGGACAGGGAAGCTACACCTTC. Protein: CASRPPGQGSYTF.

The rearrangement links TRBV20-1 to TRBJ2-3; 9 bases are shared with TRBD2. CDR1 is DFQATT, CDR2 SNEGSKA, per germline (reference sequence). V shed 3 bases and J 0 bases; nucleotides not matched to a gene: 4. The CDR3 covers 15 residues. The chain's CDR3 is CSASIAGVSTDTQYF. The CDR3 DNA sequence: TGCAGTGCTAGTATAGCGGGGGTCAGCACAGATACGCAGTATTTT.

The chain has TRBV27 and TRBJ1-6, with D hard to call. This CDR3 comprises 14 residues. V was clipped by 3 bases and J by 9 bases, with 12 bases between them. The germline CDR1 and CDR2 sequences are MNHEY and SMNVEV (reference sequence). The DNA of the CDR3 is TGTGCCAGCAGTTTGACCGCCCGGGGTTCACCCCTCCACTTT. Its translation: CASSLTARGSPLHF.

The rearrangement links TRBV11-2 to TRBJ2-3; 12 bases are shared with TRBD2. Germline trimming cut 5 bases from V and 1 base from J; bases unmatched to any gene: 10. Germline CDR1 is SGHAT and CDR2 is FQNNGV. The CDR3 contains 18 residues. In nucleotides, the CDR3 is TGTGCCAGCAGCCGTACTAGCGGGGGGCCGGGAGGCACAGATACGCAGTATTTT. It translates to CASSRTSGGPGGTDTQYF.

The chain carries TRBV27 and TRBJ2-2, with 15 bases identical to TRBD2. The CDR3 spans 19 residues. Trimming removed 1 base from V and 6 bases from J; junction bases left unmatched: 9. Germline V gives CDR1 MNHEY, CDR2 SMNVEV (reference sequence). CDR3 sequence (DNA): TGTGCCAGCAGTTTATTCGGACTAGCGGGGGGGCCGGTCGCCGGGGAGCTGTTTTTT. It encodes CASSLFGLAGGPVAGELFF.

V usage is TRBV18 and J usage is TRBJ1-2, with D possibly TRBD1 on 6 matching bases. V shed 5 bases and J shed 7 bases, with 14 bases lying between them. Germline V gene lookup returns CDR1 KGHSH and CDR2 LQKENI. The CDR3 extends over 13 amino acids. DNA for the CDR3: TGTGCCAGCTCATCACAGGGAGTGGGTGGCTACACCTTC. This encodes CASSSQGVGGYTF.

The V and J genes are TRBV11-2 and TRBJ2-7; D may be TRBD1 (6 bases). V lost 0 bases to trimming and J lost 6 bases, with 12 bases between them. The CDR3 consists of 14 residues. CDR1 is SGHAT and CDR2 is FQNNGV in the germline V gene. The CDR3 region has the DNA TGTGCCAGCAGCTTAGATCCAGCAGGGGTCGAGCAGTACTTC. Residues: CASSLDPAGVEQYF.

The V gene is TRBV6-6, the J gene TRBJ1-5; D not certain. In germline, CDR1 is MNHNY, CDR2 SVGAGI (reference sequence). Trimming left V 7 bases short and J 5 bases short, with 9 bases between. The CDR3 totals 12 residues. The CDR3 here is CASTSGDQPQHF. CDR3 sequence (DNA): TGTGCCAGCACCTCGGGAGATCAGCCCCAGCATTTT.

The V call is TRBV5-4, the J call TRBJ2-7, with D maybe TRBD1 (6 bases). The V gene lost 4 bases and the J gene lost 3 bases, with 11 bases spanning the gap. The CDR3 sequence is 13 residues long. Germline-derived CDR1 and CDR2 are SGHNT and YYREEE (reference sequence). DNA for the CDR3: TGTGCCAGCAGCCAACGGGACAACTACGAGCAGTACTTC. Residues: CASSQRDNYEQYF.

The rearrangement joins TRBV27 to TRBJ1-5; no clear D. The germline gives CDR1 MNHEY, CDR2 SMNVEV (reference sequence). The CDR3 is made up of 15 amino acids. Between the trimmed V and J ends, which lost 8 bases and 0 bases, there was a span of 14 bases. The CDR3 spells CASGISRYSNQPQHF. In DNA form, the CDR3 reads TGTGCCAGCGGTATATCCAGGTATAGCAATCAGCCCCAGCATTTT.